This T cell receptor (beta chain) was sequenced for a study of shared clonotypes between healthy human individuals (dated by TCRdb to 2020 to 2022). Broadly, across the study: A couple of women and a few men aged 18 to 49 years were included in the cohort. To estimate repertoire size and how much clonotypes are shared between individuals, the study performed deep sequencing of blood TCR repertoires from roughly five healthy adults. Different laboratories and diverse techniques were used to prepare libraries and sequence TCR repertoires, to increase sequencing depth and limit assay-specific biases. Each donor's leukapheresis produced roughly between roughly 0.9 and 8.9 billion PBMCs.

Reading the germline V gene gives CDR1 LGHNA and CDR2 YNFKEQ. V has 1 base trimmed and J has 5 bases trimmed; junction bases matching no gene number 5. From the cysteine through the phenylalanine, the CDR3 covers 16 amino acids. This entry keeps only the CDR3 DNA: 48 bases, framed from base 1. What the work shows at the level of the full study, not this receptor alone: Because the study included only a small number of donors, the genetic and exposure-history diversity represented was limited. Only blood was sampled, and tissue TCR repertoires likely differ from those in blood. Based on pairwise subsampling, the degree of clonotype sharing among donors was expected to be affected by sequencing depth.

Points on this clone: Its antigen remains undetermined. No per-base quality is available; no much larger clone lies one base away.

Using the deep immunoSEQ assay, multiplex PCR amplified TCR CDR3 regions from genomic DNA. Extracted genomic DNA from each cell subset was distributed evenly across all wells of several immunoSEQ 96-well plates, and each plate was treated as a replicate. Each replicate PCR for unsorted PBMC received 250 to 300 ng genomic DNA, equal to approximately 29,000 T cell genomes. Ten immunoSEQ deep assay plates were used to sequence the unsorted PBMC genomic DNA. Purified libraries were measured with a Qubit 3.0 fluorometer, size-checked on a Bioanalyzer 2100, and measured again with the KAPA Library Quantification kit. Every immunoSEQ 96-well plate was sequenced on a dedicated single-read 150-cycle Illumina NextSeq 550 flow cell. Concerning the study's data processing: Because the immunoSEQ output held only junctional sequences and lacked quality scores, the filtering could not match the filtering applied to full-length reads. To assign V/J genes and CDR3, sequences were annotated using PyIR, a Python wrapper for IgBLAST v1.9, with IMGT germline references. Reads were removed for weak V/J assignments (E-value above 1e-6), missing CDR3, stop codons, out-of-frame junctions, or ambiguous translated residues. A V3J clonotype was defined by an identical inferred V gene, J gene, and CDR3 amino acid sequence. Percentage overlap between repertoires was calculated by dividing the number of shared unique clonotypes by the size of the smaller repertoire. Richness of each repertoire was evaluated using RTK rarefaction, the Chao1 estimator, and Recon v2.1 estimates of unobserved clonotypes. TCRdb stores this immuneACCESS table with in-frame sequences only. Part of the clones is absent; in the studies checked, under half of the shortfall reflects unresolved V genes, and no reason is known for the rest. For V, J and clone size, that table is used; D and trimming come from the DNA. The sample table contains fewer than 600,000 clones; only one count was recorded for about four fifths of them. Around 14% of the sample is in the top ten clones.

The donors were healthy, HIV-negative adults with no recently reported acute infections or vaccinations. Every donor was a Caucasian adult living in Nashville, Tennessee, USA. In the unsorted samples, 90 million to 100 million PBMCs were counted, and genomic DNA was extracted using the QIAamp DNA Blood Mini kit. After blood collection by leukapheresis, PBMCs were isolated using Ficoll-Histopaque density gradient centrifugation and then cryopreserved in the vapor phase of liquid nitrogen. The receptor was isolated from a woman aged 40 to 55 in good health. Some clones in this sample may be carry-over from other donors' samples. The sequenced sample was PBMCs. The chain is assembled from TRBV4-2 and TRBJ2-4, with TRBD2 matching 10 junction bases. The nucleotide sequence reads as follows: TGTGCCAGCAGCCAAGGTCTAGCGGGAGACGAAAACATTCAGTACTTC. Translated, it gives CASSQGLAGDENIQYF.